One sample yielded the 7 T cell receptor beta chains listed below, sequenced in a study of neurological immune-mediated disorders. TCRdb reprocessed the 5' RACE reads with MiXCR, giving one entry per CDR3 protein. The data show roughly 25,000 distinct CDR3 sequences, about 13% seen once. The time point was: technical triplicate 1. The source material was CD4+ T cells from blood. The receptor source for this set is a female donor with HTLV-1-associated myelopathy (HAM/TSP).

In this sample, this clonotype turned up many times. V is TRBV5-1 and J is TRBJ2-1; D is ambiguous. V was shortened by 0 bases and J by 1 base, with 5 bases between the two germline ends. Germline V CDR1 and CDR2: SGHRS, YFSETQ. CDR3 length: 14 residues. The CDR3 DNA follows: TGCGCCAGCAGCTTGGAAGCTTCCTACAATGAGCAGTTCTTC. It specifies CASSLEASYNEQFF.

This clonotype was found many times. The chain joins TRBV14 to TRBJ1-6; D remains ambiguous. The CDR3 spans 13 residues. Germline assignment: CDR1 SGHDN and CDR2 FVKESK. Between the trimmed V and J ends, which lost 5 bases and 7 bases, there was a span of 9 bases. CDR3 loop: CASSANPNSPLHF. The CDR3 DNA is TGTGCCAGCAGCGCGAACCCCAATTCACCCCTCCACTTT.

This clonotype was detected many times. This CDR3 reads CASSLAPWTGSTDTQYF. CDR3 sequence (DNA): TGCGCCAGCAGCTTGGCCCCCTGGACAGGGAGCACAGATACGCAGTATTTT. The chain is built from TRBV5-1 and TRBJ2-3; the match to TRBD1 covers 8 bases. This CDR3 has 17 residues. Germline V gene data show CDR1 as SGHRS and CDR2 as YFSETQ. The V and J ends lost 0 bases and 0 bases, in that order; junction bases with no gene match: 6.

In this sample, this clonotype turned up many times. The chain recombines TRBV7-2 with TRBJ2-1; 9 bases fit TRBD2. The V gene's germline CDR1 is SGHTA and CDR2 FQGNSA. The trim removed 3 bases at V and 8 bases at J, leaving 2 bases unmatched. CDR3 size: 13 residues. The CDR3 reads CASSFAGGYEQFF. The CDR3 coding sequence is TGTGCCAGCAGCTTTGCGGGGGGGTATGAGCAGTTCTTC.

This clonotype was seen ten or more times. This chain joins TRBV6-5 and TRBJ1-3; TRBD1 agrees at 7 bases. The CDR3 covers 12 residues. Germline V CDR1 and CDR2: MNHEY, SVGAGI. The CDR3 reads CASTGSGNTIYF. In DNA form, the CDR3 reads TGTGCTTCGACAGGGTCAGGAAACACCATATATTTT.

This clonotype was picked up many times. The chain joins TRBV7-9 to TRBJ2-1; D is perhaps TRBD1 (6 bases). Trimming cost V 5 bases and J 13 bases, with 15 bases left between them. There are 12 residues in the CDR3. The germline gives CDR1 SEHNR, CDR2 FQNEAQ (reference sequence). The CDR3: CASSPRDTSQFF. Written as DNA, the CDR3 is TGTGCCAGCAGCCCACGGGACACGTCACAGTTCTTC.

This clonotype was counted at least ten times. The rearrangement uses TRBV7-8 and TRBJ2-7; 7 bases agree with TRBD1. This CDR3 has 16 amino acids. Germline trimming cut 7 bases from V and 5 bases from J; bases unmatched to any gene: 17. Germline CDR1 is SGHVS and CDR2 is FQNEAQ. The chain's CDR3 is CASNTRLWTGADEQYF. CDR3 DNA sequence: TGTGCCAGCAACACAAGGCTCTGGACAGGAGCGGACGAGCAGTACTTC.